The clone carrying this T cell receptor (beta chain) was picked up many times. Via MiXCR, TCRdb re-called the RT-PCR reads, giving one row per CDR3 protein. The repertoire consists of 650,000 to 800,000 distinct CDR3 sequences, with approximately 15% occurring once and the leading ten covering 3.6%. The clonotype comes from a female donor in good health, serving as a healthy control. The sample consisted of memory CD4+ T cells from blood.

CDR3 region: CASSLMGTGVHPNEAFF. The CDR3 bases are TGCGCCAGCAGCTTGATGGGGACAGGGGTCCATCCAAATGAAGCTTTCTTT. The chain couples TRBV5-1 to TRBJ1-1, with 10 bases fitting TRBD1. Germline V lookup: CDR1 SGHRS, CDR2 YFSETQ. Trimming cost V 1 base and J 7 bases; bases outside gene matches: 13. This CDR3 is 17 amino acids long.